This TCR beta chain was profiled in a study of blood T cells in healthy people across ages. General observations from the study: When set beside aged donors, long-lived donors presented more naive CD4+ cells and higher diversity.

For the second PCR, which ran for roughly 7 to 11 cycles, a sample-barcoded 5' primer and a J-beta primer mix were used. Carrying 12 random nucleotides, a template-switch adaptor labeled each individual cDNA molecule. One entry per CDR3 protein, called by TCRdb with MiXCR from the 5' RACE reads. The sample records some 750,000 distinct CDR3 sequences, 20% to 25% being singletons. Every participating donor contributed 8 to 10 milliliters of peripheral blood through a draw. Researchers isolated at least 7 million PBMCs per sample. A word on this clonotype: Its specificity is not known.

The source of this sequence is a man aged 70 or older in good health. The sequencing sample was made of blood.

This chain's CDR3 is CSARVSAGSYEQYF. The CDR3 DNA sequence: TGCAGTGCTAGAGTTTCGGCGGGGTCCTACGAGCAGTACTTC. This chain connects TRBV20-1 to TRBJ2-5, with a possible D match to TRBD2 (6 bases). TRBJ2-7 matches the DNA end more closely, so the J call is doubtful. This CDR3 comprises 14 residues. Germline V gene sequence: CDR1 DFQATT, CDR2 SNEGSKA (reference sequence).